This T cell receptor beta chain is drawn from a study of T cell repertoires in cytomegalovirus infection. Study-level information: Use of recently identified HLA-C-restricted and well-studied HLA-B-restricted CMV epitopes was part of the study. Broader study findings: The cumulative frequency of public TCR beta families distinguished individuals who carried CMV together with the relevant HLA. The ex vivo response showed dominance by HLA-C-restricted CMV-specific TCR beta clonotypes.

Using its own MiXCR run on the reads, TCRdb lists one record per CDR3 protein. The sample has fewer than 200,000 distinct CDR3 sequences; about a fifth are singletons. The CDR3 length is 14 residues. After removal of 5 bases from V and 4 bases from J, the junction contained 4 bases not matched to a gene. Germline V gene lookup returns CDR1 SGHVS and CDR2 FNYEAQ. This clonotype was seen more than once but under ten times. Its specificity is not known. J is TRBJ2-1 and V is TRBV7-6; TRBD1 aligns across 8 bases. The starting material was CD8+ T cells from cultured PBMCs, obtained from culture after CMV antigen stimulation. The TCR originated in a human donor in good health (CMV status not recorded). Some clones in this sample may be carry-over from other donors' samples. As DNA, the CDR3 is TGTGCCAGCAGCGAGACAGGGGTTTACAATGAGCAGTTCTTC. Protein: CASSETGVYNEQFF.